This TCR beta chain was identified in a study of shared clonotypes between healthy human individuals. The overall study: Used for every donor were three CD4 naive, three CD4 memory, two CD8 naive and one CD8 memory plate. Study-level points and caveats: Memory subsets had estimated richness that was generally smaller than that of naive subsets.

Per germline, CDR1 LNHDA and CDR2 SQIVND (reference sequence). Trimming stripped 3 bases from V and 0 bases from J, with 9 bases between. The CDR3 has 15 amino acids. Genomic DNA from each subset was divided evenly over several immunoSEQ plates. Sequencing was performed with immunoSEQ multiplex PCR; in TCRdb, only in-frame clones are kept and a portion is missing. The sample lists approximately 720,000 clones; less than 80% were seen once. The study drew its donors from healthy HIV-negative adults without recent acute infections or vaccinations. On this clone: Its target is unknown.

The chain uses TRBV19 and TRBJ1-5, with unresolved D. The receptor was isolated from a woman aged 30 to 39 in good health. The sequenced material came from memory CD4+ T cells sorted from blood. Described subset: CD45RA-negative fraction. The CDR3 region is CASSIISNSNQPQHF. The CDR3 DNA follows: TGTGCCAGTAGTATCATAAGCAATAGCAATCAGCCCCAGCATTTT.